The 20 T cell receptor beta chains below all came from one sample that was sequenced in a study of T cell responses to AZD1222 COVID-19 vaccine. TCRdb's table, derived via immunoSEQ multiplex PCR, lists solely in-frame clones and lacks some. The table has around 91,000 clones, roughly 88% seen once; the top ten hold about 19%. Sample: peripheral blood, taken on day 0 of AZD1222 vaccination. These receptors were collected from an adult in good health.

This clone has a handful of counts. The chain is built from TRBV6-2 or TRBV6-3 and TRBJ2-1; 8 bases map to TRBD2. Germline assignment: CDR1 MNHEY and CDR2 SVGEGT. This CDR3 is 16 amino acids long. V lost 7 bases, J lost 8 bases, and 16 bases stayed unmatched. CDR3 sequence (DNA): TGTGCCAGCACCCCCGGGGGGGCGGGAGGCGGGGATGAGCAGTTCTTC. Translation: CASTPGGAGGGDEQFF.

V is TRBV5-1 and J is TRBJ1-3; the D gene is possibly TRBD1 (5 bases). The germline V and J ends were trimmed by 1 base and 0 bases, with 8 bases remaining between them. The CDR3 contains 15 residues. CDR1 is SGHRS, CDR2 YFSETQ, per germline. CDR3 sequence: CASSLMGDSGNTIYF. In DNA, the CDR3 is TGCGCCAGCAGCTTGATGGGGGACTCTGGAAACACCATATATTTT.

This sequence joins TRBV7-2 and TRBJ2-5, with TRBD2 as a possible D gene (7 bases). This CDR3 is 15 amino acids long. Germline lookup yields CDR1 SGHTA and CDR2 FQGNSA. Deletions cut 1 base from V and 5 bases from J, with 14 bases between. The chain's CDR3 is CASSLVGGAEETQYF. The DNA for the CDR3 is TGTGCCAGCAGCTTAGTGGGGGGGGCCGAGGAGACCCAGTACTTC.

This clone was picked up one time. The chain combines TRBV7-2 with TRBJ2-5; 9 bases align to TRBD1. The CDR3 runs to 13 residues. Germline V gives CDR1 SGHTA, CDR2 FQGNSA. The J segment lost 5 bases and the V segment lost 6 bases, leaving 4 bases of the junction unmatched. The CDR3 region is CASRGQGGETQYF. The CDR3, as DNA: TGTGCCAGCAGGGGACAGGGAGGGGAGACCCAGTACTTC.

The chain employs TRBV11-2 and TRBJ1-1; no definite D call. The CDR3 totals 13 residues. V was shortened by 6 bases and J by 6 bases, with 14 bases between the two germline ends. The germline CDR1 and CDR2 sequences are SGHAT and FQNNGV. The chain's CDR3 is CASRPSSGSEAFF. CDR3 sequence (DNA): TGTGCCAGCAGACCCAGTTCGGGATCTGAAGCTTTCTTT.

CDR3 nucleotide sequence: TGTGCCAGTAGTATTCGGCACGACACCGGGGAGCTGTTTTTT. Residues: CASSIRHDTGELFF. The J gene is TRBJ2-2, the V gene TRBV19; D is unresolved. The V gene's germline CDR1 is LNHDA and CDR2 SQIVND (reference sequence). The V end lost 3 bases, the J end lost 3 bases, and 8 bases lay between the germline ends. This CDR3 has 14 residues.

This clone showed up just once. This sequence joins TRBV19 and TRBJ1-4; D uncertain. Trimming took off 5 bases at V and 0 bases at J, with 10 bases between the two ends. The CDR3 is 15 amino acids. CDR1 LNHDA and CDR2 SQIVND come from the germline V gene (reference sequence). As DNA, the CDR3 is TGTGCCAGTAGTCCCTACAGTGCAACTAATGAAAAACTGTTTTTT. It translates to CASSPYSATNEKLFF.

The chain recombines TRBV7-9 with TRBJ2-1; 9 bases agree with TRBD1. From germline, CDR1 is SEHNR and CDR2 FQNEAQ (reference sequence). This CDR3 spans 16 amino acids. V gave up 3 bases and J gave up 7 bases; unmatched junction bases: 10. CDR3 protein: CASSFNRDRVGNEQFF. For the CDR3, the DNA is TGTGCCAGCAGCTTTAACCGGGACAGGGTGGGGAATGAGCAGTTCTTC.

The DNA for the CDR3 is TGTGCCAGTAGTTTCCTCAGGGATCAGATGAACACTGAAGCTTTCTTT. It encodes CASSFLRDQMNTEAFF. This chain joins TRBV19 and TRBJ1-1; D perhaps matches TRBD1 (5 bases). CDR1 LNHDA and CDR2 SQIVND come from the germline V gene (reference sequence). V lost 5 bases, J lost 0 bases, and 16 bases lay in between. The CDR3 is made up of 16 amino acids. The whole variable domain, remainder taken from reference TRBV19 and TRBJ1-1, is DGGITQSPKYLFRKEGQNVTLSCEQNLNHDAMYWYRQDPGQGLRLIYYSQIVNDFQKGDIAEGYSVSREKKESFPLTVTSAQKNPTAFYLCASSFLRDQMNTEAFFGQGTRLTVV.

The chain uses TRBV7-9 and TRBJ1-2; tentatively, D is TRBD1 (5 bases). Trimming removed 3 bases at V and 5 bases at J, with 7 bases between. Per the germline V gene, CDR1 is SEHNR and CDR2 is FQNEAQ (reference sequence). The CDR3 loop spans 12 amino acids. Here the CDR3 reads CASSLGLYGYTF. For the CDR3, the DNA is TGTGCCAGCAGCTTGGGGCTTTATGGCTACACCTTC. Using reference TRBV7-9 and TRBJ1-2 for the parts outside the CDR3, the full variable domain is DTGVSQNPRHKITKRGQNVTFRCDPISEHNRLYWYRQTLGQGPEFLTYFQNEAQLEKSRLLSDRFSAERPKGSFSTLEIQRTEQGDSAMYLCASSLGLYGYTFGSGTRLTVV.

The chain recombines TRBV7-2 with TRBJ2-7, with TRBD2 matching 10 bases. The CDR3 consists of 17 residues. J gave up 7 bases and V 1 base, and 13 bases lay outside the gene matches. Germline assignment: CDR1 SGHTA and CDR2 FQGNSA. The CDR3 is CASSLGAPIAGGGEQYF. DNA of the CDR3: TGTGCCAGCAGCTTAGGAGCCCCCATAGCGGGGGGAGGGGAGCAGTACTTC.

The CDR3 region is CASSPEMGDNQPQHF. CDR3 nucleotide sequence: TGTGCCAGCTCACCAGAGATGGGGGACAATCAGCCCCAGCATTTT. The V call is TRBV18, the J call TRBJ1-5; the D gene is possibly TRBD1 (5 bases). Deletions cut 2 bases from V and 3 bases from J, with 11 bases between. This CDR3 comprises 15 residues. Germline V gene lookup returns CDR1 KGHSH and CDR2 LQKENI.

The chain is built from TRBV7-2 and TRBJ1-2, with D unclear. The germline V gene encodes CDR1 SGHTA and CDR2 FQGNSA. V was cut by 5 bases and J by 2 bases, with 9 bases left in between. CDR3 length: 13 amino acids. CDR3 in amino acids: CASSTGPNYGYTF. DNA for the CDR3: TGTGCCAGCAGCACCGGACCGAACTATGGCTACACCTTC.

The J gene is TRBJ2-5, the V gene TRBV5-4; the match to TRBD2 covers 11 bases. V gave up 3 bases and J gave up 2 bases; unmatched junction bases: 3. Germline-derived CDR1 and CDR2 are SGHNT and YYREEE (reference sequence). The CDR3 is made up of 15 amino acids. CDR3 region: CASSSSGRIQETQYF. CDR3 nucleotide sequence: TGTGCCAGCAGCTCTAGCGGGAGGATACAAGAGACCCAGTACTTC.

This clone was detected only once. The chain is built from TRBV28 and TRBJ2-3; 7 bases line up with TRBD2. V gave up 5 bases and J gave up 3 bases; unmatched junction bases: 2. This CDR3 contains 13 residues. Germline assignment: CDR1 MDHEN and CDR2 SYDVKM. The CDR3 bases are TGTGCCAGCAGTGGGGGGGGAACAGATACGCAGTATTTT. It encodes CASSGGGTDTQYF. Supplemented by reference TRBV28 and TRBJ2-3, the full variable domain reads DVKVTQSSRYLVKRTGEKVFLECVQDMDHENMFWYRQDPGLGLRLIYFSYDVKMKEKGDIPEGYSVSREKKERFSLILESASTNQTSMYLCASSGGGTDTQYFGPGTRLTVL.

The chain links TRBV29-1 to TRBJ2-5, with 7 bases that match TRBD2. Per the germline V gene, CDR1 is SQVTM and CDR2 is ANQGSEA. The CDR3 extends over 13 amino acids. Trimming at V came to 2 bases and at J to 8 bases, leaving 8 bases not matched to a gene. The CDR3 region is CSVEPSREETQYF. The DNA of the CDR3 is TGCAGCGTTGAACCGTCTCGGGAGGAAACCCAGTACTTC. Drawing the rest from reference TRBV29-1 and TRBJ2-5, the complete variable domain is SAVISQKPSRDICQRGTSLTIQCQVDSQVTMMFWYRQQPGQSLTLIATANQGSEATYESGFVIDKFPISRPNLTFSTLTVSNMSPEDSSIYLCSVEPSREETQYFGPGTRLLVL.

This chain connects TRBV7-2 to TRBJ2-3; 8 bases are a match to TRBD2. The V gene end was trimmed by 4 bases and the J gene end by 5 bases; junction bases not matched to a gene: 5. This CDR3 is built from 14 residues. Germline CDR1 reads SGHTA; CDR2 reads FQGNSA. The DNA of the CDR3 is TGTGCCAGCAGCTCTTTAGCGGGAAAAGATACGCAGTATTTT. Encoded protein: CASSSLAGKDTQYF.

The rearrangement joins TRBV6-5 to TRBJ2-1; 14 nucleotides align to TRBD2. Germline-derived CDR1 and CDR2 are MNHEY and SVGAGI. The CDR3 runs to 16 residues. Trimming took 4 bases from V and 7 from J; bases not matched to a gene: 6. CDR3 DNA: TGTGCCAGCAGTTCCCGACTAGCGGGAGGGAAAAATGAGCAGTTCTTC. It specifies CASSSRLAGGKNEQFF.

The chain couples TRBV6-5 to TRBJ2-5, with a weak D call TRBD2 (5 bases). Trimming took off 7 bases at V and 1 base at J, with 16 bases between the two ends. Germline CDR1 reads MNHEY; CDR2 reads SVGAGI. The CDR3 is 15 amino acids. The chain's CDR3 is CASTVSGIPQETQYF. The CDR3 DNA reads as TGTGCCAGCACGGTGAGCGGAATTCCCCAAGAGACCCAGTACTTC.

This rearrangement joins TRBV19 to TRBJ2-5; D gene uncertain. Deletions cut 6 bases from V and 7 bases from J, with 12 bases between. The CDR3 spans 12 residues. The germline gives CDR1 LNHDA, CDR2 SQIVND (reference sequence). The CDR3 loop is CASSRWMGTQYF. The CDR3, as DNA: TGTGCCAGTAGCCGGTGGATGGGGACCCAGTACTTC.